A single sample gave rise to the 10 T cell receptor beta chains below, sequenced in a study of blood T cells in healthy people across ages. A second PCR of 7 to 11 cycles used a sample-barcoded 5' primer and a J-beta primer mix. MiXCR, run by TCRdb on the 5' RACE reads, gives a single entry per CDR3 protein. The table lists hundreds of thousands of distinct CDR3 sequences, under 45% of them singletons. Sequencing was carried out using blood. All receptors come from a man aged 55 to 70 in good health.

This clonotype was counted only a few times. The rearrangement links TRBV10-3 to TRBJ2-7, with 7 bases aligning to TRBD1. V was pared by 3 bases and J by 2 bases, with 7 bases of the junction left unmatched. The CDR3 consists of 15 residues. Germline loops: CDR1 ENHRY, CDR2 SYGVKD. As DNA, the CDR3 is TGTGCCATCAGTGATGGCGACAGGGCACCCTACGAGCAGTACTTC. Its translation: CAISDGDRAPYEQYF.

J is TRBJ2-3 and V is TRBV12-3 or TRBV12-4, with 9 positions matching TRBD2. The CDR3 length is 16 residues. V lost 2 bases and J lost 4; bases outside the gene matches: 7. CDR3 coding DNA: TGTGCCAGCAGTTTAAACGCGGGGGGGCCTGCAGATACGCAGTATTTT. It specifies CASSLNAGGPADTQYF.

This clonotype was seen only a few times. The V gene is TRBV9, the J gene TRBJ2-3, with TRBD1 as a possible D gene (6 bases). There are 13 residues in the CDR3. Germline loops: CDR1 SGDLS, CDR2 YYNGEE. The V and J ends lost 4 bases and 4 bases respectively, with 10 bases between them. This chain's CDR3 is CASSLRQADTQYF. The CDR3 coding sequence is TGTGCCAGCAGCCTTCGACAGGCAGATACGCAGTATTTT.

This clonotype was detected a few times. This chain connects TRBV6-6 to TRBJ1-6; the D is unclear. The V and J ends lost 4 bases and 0 bases respectively, with 13 bases between them. Germline loops: CDR1 MNHNY, CDR2 SVGAGI (reference sequence). CDR3 length: 17 amino acids. CDR3 protein: CASSSEPASSYNSPLHF. Written as DNA, the CDR3 is TGTGCCAGCAGTTCCGAACCAGCGAGCTCCTATAATTCACCCCTCCACTTT.

This clonotype was detected a few times. The chain is built from TRBV6-2 or TRBV6-3 and TRBJ2-7; 11 positions match TRBD1. The germline V gene has CDR1 MNHEY and CDR2 SVGEGT. The CDR3 is made up of 15 amino acids. After removal of 6 bases from V and 0 bases from J, the junction contained 4 bases not matched to a gene. The CDR3 DNA is TGTGCCAGCAGCCGGACAGGGGGCGGCTCCTACGAGCAGTACTTC. Its translation is CASSRTGGGSYEQYF.

J is TRBJ2-7 and V is TRBV18, with TRBD1 matching over 9 bases. Germline-derived CDR1 and CDR2 are KGHSH and LQKENI. There are 14 residues in the CDR3. V gave up 3 bases and J gave up 7 bases; unmatched junction bases: 7. The DNA for the CDR3 is TGTGCCAGCTCACCGGGGACAGGGCCTCGGGAGCAGTACTTC. Protein product: CASSPGTGPREQYF.

This clonotype was observed a handful of times. V and J are TRBV29-1 and TRBJ2-1, with 14 positions matching TRBD2. The CDR3 consists of 17 residues. Trimming removed 4 bases from V and 1 base from J; junction bases left unmatched: 6. Germline V gene lookup returns CDR1 SQVTM and CDR2 ANQGSEA. CDR3 sequence reads: CSVVGTSGGVSYNEQFF. The CDR3 DNA reads TGCAGCGTTGTTGGGACTAGCGGGGGTGTGTCCTACAATGAGCAGTTCTTC.

The chain combines TRBV6-2 or TRBV6-3 with TRBJ2-1; either TRBD1 or TRBD2 may supply D (5 bases each). Germline CDR1 is MNHEY and CDR2 is SVGEGT. The CDR3 sequence is 15 residues long. V was shortened by 5 bases and J by 3 bases, with 14 bases between the two germline ends. CDR3 protein: CASSPQEVDYNEQFF. CDR3 bases: TGTGCCAGCAGTCCACAGGAGGTTGACTACAATGAGCAGTTCTTC.

This sequence joins TRBV27 and TRBJ2-7; no definite D call. The CDR3 extends over 14 amino acids. Germline V lookup: CDR1 MNHEY, CDR2 SMNVEV (reference sequence). The ends were cut back, 5 bases at V and 0 bases at J, with 11 bases in the middle. CDR3 protein: CASSGPSSSYEQYF. The CDR3 bases are TGTGCCAGCAGTGGACCAAGCAGCTCCTACGAGCAGTACTTC.

This clonotype was counted a few times. The rearrangement joins TRBV27 to TRBJ2-2; D perhaps matches TRBD1 (6 bases). The CDR3 spans 14 residues. The germline V gene encodes CDR1 MNHEY and CDR2 SMNVEV (reference sequence). The germline V and J ends were trimmed by 7 bases and 6 bases, with 15 bases remaining between them. In DNA form, the CDR3 reads TGTGCCAGCACCGCACAGGGCGGCGCCGGGGAGCTGTTTTTT. Translating it yields CASTAQGGAGELFF.